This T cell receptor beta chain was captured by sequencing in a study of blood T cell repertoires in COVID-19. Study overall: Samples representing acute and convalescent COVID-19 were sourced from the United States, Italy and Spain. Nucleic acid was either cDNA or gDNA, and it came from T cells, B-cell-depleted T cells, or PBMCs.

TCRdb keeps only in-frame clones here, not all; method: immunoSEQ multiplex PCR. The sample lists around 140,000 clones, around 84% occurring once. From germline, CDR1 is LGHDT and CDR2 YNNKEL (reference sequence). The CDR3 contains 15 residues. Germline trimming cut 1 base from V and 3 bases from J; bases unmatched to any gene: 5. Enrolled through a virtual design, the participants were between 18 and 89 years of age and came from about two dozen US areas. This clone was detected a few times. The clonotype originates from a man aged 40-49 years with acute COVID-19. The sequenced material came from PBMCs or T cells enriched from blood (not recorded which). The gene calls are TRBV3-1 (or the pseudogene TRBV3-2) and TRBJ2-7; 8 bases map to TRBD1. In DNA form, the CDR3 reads TGTGCCAGCAGCCAAGCTAGGGACAGGATCTACGAGCAGTACTTC. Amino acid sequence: CASSQARDRIYEQYF.